The sequence of this TCR beta chain was determined in a study of T-cell reconstitution after alpha-beta-depleted transplantation in children. This clonotype was counted a few times. Its antigen is currently unknown. The TCRbeta library was prepared with unique molecular identifiers. TCRdb called the PCR reads again in MiXCR, with one record for every CDR3 protein. Of roughly 490,000 distinct CDR3 sequences listed, around 10% were seen once; the top ten hold 12% to 15%. The CDR3 is 15 residues long. Germline values: CDR1 SGHDN, CDR2 FVKESK. Trimming took 7 bases from V and 4 from J, leaving 20 bases between them. Study conclusions and caveats: About two months after transplant, alpha-beta T cells reportedly came from several hundred expanded graft clones. T-cell counts and diversity at one year following transplant were attributed mainly to newly produced T cells.

This sample comprised PBMCs, mostly from graft donor cells, obtained 180 days after TCRalphabeta/CD19-depleted stem cell transplant. The clonotype was recovered from a female patient aged 2 to 10 who had a stem cell transplant for aplastic anemia, so the T cells may come from the graft donor. The chain uses TRBV14 and TRBJ2-7; TRBD1 is a possible D gene (6 bases). The CDR3 region is CASTYGRGPVYEQYF. CDR3 bases: TGTGCCAGCACCTATGGCAGGGGACCGGTATACGAGCAGTACTTC.